These T cell receptor beta chains were read from a single sample in a study of a mutant IDH1 vaccine in newly diagnosed glioma. Sequencing used immunoSEQ multiplex PCR; TCRdb keeps in-frame clones, though not all of them. This table holds roughly 30,000 clones, around 90% found once. The antigens of these receptors remain unknown. Sequenced material: peripheral blood mononuclear cells (PBMCs), taken from a glioma patient whose treatment included an IDH1 peptide vaccine. The receptors were gathered from a woman aged 40-49 years with glioma. Some clones in this sample may be carry-over from other donors' samples. Each CDR3 is given with its conserved first and last residue. Fields, in order: CDR3 DNA, CDR3 protein, clone size, J gene, D gene, V gene. The D gene is left open where the match is weak. Some rows have no size entry. The others give once, few or many, or a class for an expanded clone.

cdr3_nt: TGTGCCAGTCGGGGGGGAACCTACAATGAGCAGTTCTTC
cdr3_aa: CASRGGTYNEQFF
clone_size: -
j_call: TRBJ2-1
d_call: TRBD2
v_call: TRBV19

cdr3_nt: TGTGCCAGCTGCCCCCGTAGGGGAAGGGCCAAAAACATTCAGTACTTC
cdr3_aa: CASCPRRGRAKNIQYF
clone_size: -
j_call: TRBJ2-4
d_call: -
v_call: TRBV5-6

cdr3_nt: TGCGCCAGCAGCTTCAGACGCGCGGATACGCAGTATTTT
cdr3_aa: CASSFRRADTQYF
clone_size: -
j_call: TRBJ2-3
d_call: -
v_call: TRBV5-1

cdr3_nt: TGTGCCAGCAGTTTATCCACAGGGTCCGGCTTCGCTGAAGCTTTCTTT
cdr3_aa: CASSLSTGSGFAEAFF
clone_size: -
j_call: TRBJ1-1
d_call: -
v_call: TRBV27

cdr3_nt: TGTGCCAGCAGTCCCGGGACAGGGGCCGGCTACAAAAACACTGAAGCTTTCTTT
cdr3_aa: CASSPGTGAGYKNTEAFF
clone_size: -
j_call: TRBJ1-1
d_call: TRBD1
v_call: TRBV5-4

cdr3_nt: TGTGCCAGCAGGGGACAGGGGCTAGCTGAAGCTTTCTTT
cdr3_aa: CASRGQGLAEAFF
clone_size: -
j_call: TRBJ1-1
d_call: TRBD1
v_call: TRBV6-1

cdr3_nt: TGCGCCAGCAGCCCGGGGAGCAATCAGCCCCAGCATTTT
cdr3_aa: CASSPGSNQPQHF
clone_size: -
j_call: TRBJ1-5
d_call: -
v_call: TRBV5-1

cdr3_nt: TGTGCGACAATACGGGGAAGGCTTTTT
cdr3_aa: CATIRGRLF
clone_size: -
j_call: TRBJ1-5
d_call: -
v_call: TRBV3-2

cdr3_nt: TGTGCCAGCAGTGCTGGGACAGGGGGATATGGCTACACCTTC
cdr3_aa: CASSAGTGGYGYTF
clone_size: -
j_call: TRBJ1-2
d_call: TRBD1
v_call: TRBV2

cdr3_nt: TGTGCCAGCAGCTTAGCCAGGGGGGCGAGTCGCGGTTCACCCCTCCACTTT
cdr3_aa: CASSLARGASRGSPLHF
clone_size: -
j_call: TRBJ1-6
d_call: TRBD1
v_call: TRBV7-8

cdr3_nt: TGTGCCAGCAGTGAGGACAGGGGTAGGGGCACTGAAGCTTTCTTT
cdr3_aa: CASSEDRGRGTEAFF
clone_size: -
j_call: TRBJ1-1
d_call: TRBD1
v_call: TRBV2

cdr3_nt: TGCGCCAGCGCCGACTTTCCTTTTCAGCGCCGCACAGATACGCAGTATTTT
cdr3_aa: CASADFPFQRRTDTQYF
clone_size: -
j_call: TRBJ2-3
d_call: -
v_call: TRBV5-1

cdr3_nt: TGCGCCAGCAGCCAAGGGGACGAGCAGTACTTC
cdr3_aa: CASSQGDEQYF
clone_size: -
j_call: TRBJ2-7
d_call: -
v_call: TRBV4-1

cdr3_nt: TGTGCCAGCAGCCGTCTCGCGGGGGTCAACACAGATACGCAGTATTTT
cdr3_aa: CASSRLAGVNTDTQYF
clone_size: -
j_call: TRBJ2-3
d_call: TRBD2
v_call: TRBV5-8

cdr3_nt: TGTGCCAGCAGCCAGAACTGGAACACTGAAGCTTTCTTT
cdr3_aa: CASSQNWNTEAFF
clone_size: -
j_call: TRBJ1-1
d_call: -
v_call: TRBV9

cdr3_nt: TGTGCCAGCAGCGTAGCTGTGGCTAGGGGGGAGACCCAGTACTTC
cdr3_aa: CASSVAVARGETQYF
clone_size: once
j_call: TRBJ2-5
d_call: -
v_call: TRBV9

cdr3_nt: TGCGCCAGCAGCCAAGATTATCCCTGGCAGCCGGCTTCCTCGTACTCTGGAAACACCATATATTTT
cdr3_aa: CASSQDYPWQPASSYSGNTIYF
clone_size: -
j_call: TRBJ1-3
d_call: -
v_call: TRBV4-1

cdr3_nt: TGTGCCAGCAGCTCCGGGACAGGGCAATACGAGCAGTACTTC
cdr3_aa: CASSSGTGQYEQYF
clone_size: -
j_call: TRBJ2-7
d_call: TRBD1
v_call: TRBV13

cdr3_nt: TGCGCCAGCAGCCAAGACGGGCTGGATAATTCACCCCTCCACTTT
cdr3_aa: CASSQDGLDNSPLHF
clone_size: few
j_call: TRBJ1-6
d_call: -
v_call: TRBV4-3

cdr3_nt: TGTGCCAGTAGTAAGAGGCGGGACAGGGAAAACATTCAGTACTTC
cdr3_aa: CASSKRRDRENIQYF
clone_size: -
j_call: TRBJ2-4
d_call: TRBD1
v_call: TRBV19

cdr3_nt: TGCAGCGGCGGTCCGAATGGCTACACCTTC
cdr3_aa: CSGGPNGYTF
clone_size: few
j_call: TRBJ1-2
d_call: -
v_call: TRBV20-1

cdr3_nt: TGTGCCAGTAGTACCCATGGAGCAGGGGGCGGAGGTCAGCCCCAGCATTTT
cdr3_aa: CASSTHGAGGGGQPQHF
clone_size: -
j_call: TRBJ1-5
d_call: TRBD1
v_call: TRBV19

cdr3_nt: TGTGCCAGCAGCTGGGGCGGCAATCAGCCCCAGCATTTT
cdr3_aa: CASSWGGNQPQHF
clone_size: few
j_call: TRBJ1-5
d_call: -
v_call: TRBV28

cdr3_nt: TGTGCCAGCAGCTTGGCCGGGCGGGGGCCTAGCGGCTACGAGCAGTACTTC
cdr3_aa: CASSLAGRGPSGYEQYF
clone_size: -
j_call: TRBJ2-7
d_call: -
v_call: TRBV5-4

cdr3_nt: TGCGCCAGCAGCCCGGGACAGGGATCCTACGAGCAGTACTTC
cdr3_aa: CASSPGQGSYEQYF
clone_size: -
j_call: TRBJ2-7
d_call: TRBD1
v_call: TRBV4-3

cdr3_nt: TGCGCCAGCAGCCCCCCTTTAAAGGGATGGGGCTACGAGCAGTACTTC
cdr3_aa: CASSPPLKGWGYEQYF
clone_size: -
j_call: TRBJ2-7
d_call: -
v_call: TRBV5-1

cdr3_nt: TGTGCCATCAGTGAGCGTGGGACTAGCGGGGGGGAGACCCAGTACTTC
cdr3_aa: CAISERGTSGGETQYF
clone_size: -
j_call: TRBJ2-5
d_call: TRBD2
v_call: TRBV10-3

cdr3_nt: TGTGCCAGCAGCCTTCATGAGTGGGACAGGGGCACTAATGAAAAACTGTTTTTT
cdr3_aa: CASSLHEWDRGTNEKLFF
clone_size: -
j_call: TRBJ1-4
d_call: TRBD1
v_call: TRBV7-2

cdr3_nt: TGTGCCAGCTCACCACCGTCGGCATCAAGGGAAAAACTGTTTTTT
cdr3_aa: CASSPPSASREKLFF
clone_size: -
j_call: TRBJ1-4
d_call: -
v_call: TRBV18

cdr3_nt: TGTGCCAGCAGCTTGACAGAGATTAGCACAGATACGCAGTATTTT
cdr3_aa: CASSLTEISTDTQYF
clone_size: -
j_call: TRBJ2-3
d_call: -
v_call: TRBV5-4

cdr3_nt: TGTGCCAGCGGGGGGAACACCGGGGAGCTGTTTTTT
cdr3_aa: CASGGNTGELFF
clone_size: -
j_call: TRBJ2-2
d_call: -
v_call: TRBV7-3

cdr3_nt: TGCGCCAGCAGTCAATCCCCTTTGACAGGGGACACTACCAATCAGCCCCAGCATTTT
cdr3_aa: CASSQSPLTGDTTNQPQHF
clone_size: -
j_call: TRBJ1-5
d_call: TRBD1
v_call: TRBV23-1

cdr3_nt: TGTGCCAGCAGCGTAGCTGAATGGACACAGGTTGAACTCTCTGGGGCCAACGTCCTGACTTTC
cdr3_aa: CASSVAEWTQVELSGANVLTF
clone_size: -
j_call: TRBJ2-6
d_call: -
v_call: TRBV9